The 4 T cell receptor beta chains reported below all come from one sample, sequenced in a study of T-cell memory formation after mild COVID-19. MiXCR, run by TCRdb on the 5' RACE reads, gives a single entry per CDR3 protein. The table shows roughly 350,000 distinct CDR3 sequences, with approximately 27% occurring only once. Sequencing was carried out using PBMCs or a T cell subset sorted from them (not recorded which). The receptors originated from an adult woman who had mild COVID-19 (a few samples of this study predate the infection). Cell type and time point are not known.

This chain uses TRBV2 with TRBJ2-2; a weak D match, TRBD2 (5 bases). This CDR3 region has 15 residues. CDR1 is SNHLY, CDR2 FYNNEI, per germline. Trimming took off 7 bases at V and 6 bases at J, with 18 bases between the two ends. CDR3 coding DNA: TGTGCCAGCAACATCAAGGGAGAAGGGTCCGGGGAGCTGTTTTTT. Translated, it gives CASNIKGEGSGELFF.

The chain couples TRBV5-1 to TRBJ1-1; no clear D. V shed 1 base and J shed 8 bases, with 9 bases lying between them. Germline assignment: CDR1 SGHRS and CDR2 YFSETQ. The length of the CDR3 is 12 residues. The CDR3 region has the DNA TGCGCCAGCAGCTTGTTTGGGCAGGAAGCTTTCTTT. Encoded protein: CASSLFGQEAFF.

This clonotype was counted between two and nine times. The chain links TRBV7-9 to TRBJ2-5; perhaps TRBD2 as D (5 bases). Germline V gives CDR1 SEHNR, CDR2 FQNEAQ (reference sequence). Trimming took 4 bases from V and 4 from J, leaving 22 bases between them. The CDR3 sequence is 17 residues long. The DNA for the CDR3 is TGTGCCAGCAGCTCCACCTCCGAGCGAGTGAGGGCAGAGACCCAGTACTTC. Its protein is CASSSTSERVRAETQYF.

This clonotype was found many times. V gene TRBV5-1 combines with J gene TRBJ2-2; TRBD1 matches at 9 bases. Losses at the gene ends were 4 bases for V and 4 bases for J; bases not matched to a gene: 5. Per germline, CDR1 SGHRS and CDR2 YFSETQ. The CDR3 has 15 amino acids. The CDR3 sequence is CASSLGQGGTGELFF. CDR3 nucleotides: TGCGCCAGCAGCCTGGGACAGGGAGGCACCGGGGAGCTGTTTTTT.